The 20 T cell receptor beta chains below come from one sample, sequenced in a study of chronic HIV infection and antiretroviral therapy. TCRdb reanalysed the 5' RACE reads using MiXCR and keeps one entry per CDR3 protein. The sample lists about 31,000 distinct CDR3 sequences, around 8.6% seen once, with about 2.4% in the top ten. The material sequenced was peripheral blood. The source is an adult who had HIV and had not received antiretroviral therapy, or was an uninfected healthy control (not recorded which).

This clonotype was picked up many times. The CDR3 loop reads CASSLGSGRQPQHF. As DNA, the CDR3 is TGTGCCAGCAGTTTAGGGTCCGGGAGGCAGCCCCAGCATTTT. The chain combines TRBV12-3 or TRBV12-4 with TRBJ1-5; unclear D gene. Trimming shortened V by 1 base and J by 7 bases, and 11 bases separated the two germline ends. The CDR3 sequence is 14 residues long.

The chain recombines TRBV2 with TRBJ1-1; D remains unclear. With 3 bases removed from V and 3 bases from J, the gap between germline ends came to 11 bases. CDR1 and CDR2 (germline): SNHLY, FYNNEI. The CDR3 contains 14 residues. CDR3 in amino acids: CASSDSPGDTEAFF. CDR3 DNA: TGTGCCAGCAGTGACTCCCCGGGAGACACTGAAGCTTTCTTT.

This clonotype has ten or more counts. This rearrangement joins TRBV2 to TRBJ2-6; D call uncertain. V lost 6 bases to trimming and J lost 0 bases, with 9 bases between them. CDR1 is SNHLY and CDR2 is FYNNEI in the germline V gene. The CDR3 sequence is 15 residues long. The CDR3: CASSSLYSGANVLTF. CDR3 DNA: TGTGCCAGCAGCTCGCTCTACTCTGGGGCCAACGTCCTGACTTTC.

This clonotype was seen at least ten times. The genes are TRBV29-1 and TRBJ2-7; D tentatively fits TRBD1 or TRBD2 (5 bases each). The CDR3 spans 13 residues. The ends were cut back, 8 bases at V and 2 bases at J, with 16 bases in the middle. Germline V CDR1 and CDR2: SQVTM, ANQGSEA. The CDR3: CSTLTGAPYEQYF. The DNA for the CDR3 is TGCAGCACATTAACCGGGGCCCCCTACGAGCAGTACTTC.

This clonotype was observed many times. V is TRBV20-1 and J is TRBJ2-5; 7 bases line up with TRBD1. Looked up from germline, CDR1 is DFQATT and CDR2 is SNEGSKA (reference sequence). Trimming cost V 6 bases and J 4 bases; bases outside gene matches: 8. This CDR3 comprises 13 residues. This CDR3 is CSARTGRVETQYF. Written as DNA, the CDR3 is TGCAGTGCCCGGACAGGAAGGGTAGAGACCCAGTACTTC.

The chain recombines TRBV28 with TRBJ2-1; 10 nucleotides match TRBD2. CDR1 and CDR2 from the germline V gene are MDHEN and SYDVKM. Germline trimming cut 6 bases from V and 8 bases from J; bases unmatched to any gene: 10. This CDR3 region has 15 residues. CDR3 bases: TGTGCCAGCAGCTCAAGCGGGAGGGCCACGTATGAGCAGTTCTTC. As protein: CASSSSGRATYEQFF.

This clonotype occurred a few times. The rearrangement joins TRBV10-3 to TRBJ1-6; D call uncertain. V lost 10 bases to trimming and J lost 5 bases, with 15 bases between them. The germline V gene encodes CDR1 ENHRY and CDR2 SYGVKD. The CDR3 runs 14 residues. CDR3 region: CATGRAEHNSPLHF. CDR3 DNA sequence: TGTGCCACCGGGCGGGCAGAACATAATTCACCCCTCCACTTT.

This clonotype was found a few times. The chain combines TRBV2 with TRBJ2-3; no definite D call. Trimming removed 3 bases at V and 0 bases at J, with 10 bases between. The CDR3 sequence is 15 residues long. Germline-derived CDR1 and CDR2 are SNHLY and FYNNEI. The CDR3 DNA reads TGTGCCAGCAGTGAGTCGAATCCTAGCACAGATACGCAGTATTTT. Residues: CASSESNPSTDTQYF.

This clonotype came up a few times. The genes are TRBV27 and TRBJ2-7; unclear D gene. V was pared by 7 bases and J by 3 bases, with 16 bases between. Germline CDR1 MNHEY, CDR2 SMNVEV (reference sequence). This CDR3 comprises 14 residues. The CDR3 loop reads CASIFKVPDYEQYF. The CDR3 coding sequence is TGTGCCAGCATCTTCAAGGTTCCGGACTACGAGCAGTACTTC.

This clonotype was seen many times. This sequence joins TRBV3-1 and TRBJ1-6, with 7 bases identical to TRBD1. Germline V gene sequence: CDR1 LGHDT, CDR2 YNNKEL (reference sequence). The junction had 10 bases not matched to a gene; V was cut back by 4 bases and J by 7 bases. This CDR3 is built from 16 residues. As DNA, the CDR3 is TGTGCCAGCAGCCCGTGGGTCGGGACAGCAAATTCACCCCTCCACTTT. It is translated as CASSPWVGTANSPLHF.

This clonotype was observed a few times. This chain connects TRBV27 to TRBJ2-3; D is unresolved. Trimming stripped 3 bases from V and 3 bases from J, with 7 bases between. Germline CDR1 MNHEY, CDR2 SMNVEV (reference sequence). The CDR3 consists of 13 residues. CDR3 sequence: CASSFLGTDTQYF. The DNA of the CDR3 is TGTGCCAGCAGTTTTCTAGGAACAGATACGCAGTATTTT.

This clonotype has ten or more counts. V usage is TRBV2 and J usage is TRBJ1-1; maybe TRBD1 (6 bases). Trimming shortened V by 4 bases and J by 1 base, and 7 bases separated the two germline ends. The length of the CDR3 is 13 residues. From germline, CDR1 is SNHLY and CDR2 FYNNEI. DNA of the CDR3: TGTGCCAGCAGTGGGGGGCCGAACACTGAAGCTTTCTTT. Translation: CASSGGPNTEAFF.

This clonotype was detected only a few times. The chain recombines TRBV12-5 with TRBJ1-2, with 8 nucleotides matching TRBD1. Germline values: CDR1 LGHNT, CDR2 FRNRAP. There are 16 residues in the CDR3. J gave up 4 bases and V 4 bases, and 11 bases lay outside the gene matches. CDR3: CASGSPGQARPYGYTF. CDR3 nucleotide sequence: TGTGCTAGTGGTTCCCCGGGACAGGCAAGACCCTATGGCTACACCTTC.

This clonotype has a count of ten or more. The chain employs TRBV12-3 or TRBV12-4 and TRBJ2-3; no firm D call. This CDR3 region has 13 residues. V lost 0 bases to trimming and J lost 1 base, with 2 bases between them. The CDR3 nucleotides read TGTGCCAGCAGTTTAGCGGGCACAGATACGCAGTATTTT. It specifies CASSLAGTDTQYF.

This clonotype has just a few counts. The chain has TRBV11-3 and TRBJ1-3; 7 positions agree with TRBD1. V shed 2 bases, J shed 8 bases, and the junction held 3 bases outside the gene matches. This CDR3 has 13 residues. Per the germline V gene, CDR1 is SGHNT and CDR2 is YENEEA. The CDR3 coding sequence is TGTGCCAGCAGCTTATCAGGGGGTGACACCATATATTTT. This codes for CASSLSGGDTIYF.

This chain joins TRBV7-9 and TRBJ2-3; D is unresolved. This CDR3 has 13 residues. Looked up from germline, CDR1 is SEHNR and CDR2 is FQNEAQ (reference sequence). Trimming pared 4 bases from V and 0 bases from J, leaving 5 bases between. The CDR3 reads CASSSHSTDTQYF. The CDR3 nucleotides read TGTGCCAGCAGCTCTCACAGCACAGATACGCAGTATTTT.

The chain recombines TRBV12-3 or TRBV12-4 with TRBJ2-3; TRBD1 or TRBD2 may be the D gene (6 bases each). The CDR3 loop spans 14 amino acids. V was trimmed by 1 base and J by 4 bases, leaving 9 bases between them. The CDR3 loop reads CASSLEGGSDTQYF. As DNA, the CDR3 is TGTGCCAGCAGTTTAGAGGGGGGATCAGATACGCAGTATTTT.

There are many counts of this clonotype. Here the CDR3 reads CAISSDSQPQHF. The CDR3 nucleotides are TGTGCCATCAGTTCAGACAGTCAGCCCCAGCATTTT. The rearrangement links TRBV10-3 to TRBJ1-5; possibly TRBD1 for D (5 bases). Trimming took off 5 bases at V and 6 bases at J, with 8 bases between the two ends. The CDR3 consists of 12 residues. CDR1 ENHRY and CDR2 SYGVKD come from the germline V gene.

This clonotype was observed at least ten times. V is TRBV10-1 and J is TRBJ2-3, with a weak D call TRBD2 (6 bases). The CDR3 runs to 16 residues. V was cut by 8 bases and J by 6 bases, with 24 bases left in between. Germline CDR1 reads WNHNN; CDR2 reads SYGVQD (reference sequence). Here the CDR3 reads CASSASTSPRLDTQYF. The CDR3 nucleotides are TGCGCCAGCTCGGCTTCGACTAGTCCTCGGCTGGATACGCAGTATTTT.

Many counts were recorded for this clonotype. The gene calls are TRBV12-3 or TRBV12-4 and TRBJ1-1; possible D gene TRBD1, 5 bases. CDR3 length equals 15 residues. The germline V and J ends were trimmed by 1 base and 0 bases, with 9 bases remaining between them. The chain's CDR3 is CASSLEGRLNTEAFF. CDR3 sequence (DNA): TGTGCCAGCAGTTTAGAGGGGCGCTTGAACACTGAAGCTTTCTTT.